This T cell receptor (beta chain) is from a study of T cells after yellow fever vaccination. The CDR3 runs 14 residues. V was shortened by 4 bases and J by 1 base, with 10 bases between the two germline ends. Germline V gives CDR1 SGHTA, CDR2 FQGNSA. Study-wide results and caveats: The secondary T-cell response peaked on day 5, not day 15, but was weaker.

This clonotype came up once. As yet, its antigen is unknown. A much larger clone sits a single nucleotide away, making a read error possible. A single record per CDR3 protein comes from TCRdb applying MiXCR to the 5' RACE reads. Among 450,000 to 550,000 distinct CDR3 sequences, 21% were seen once, and the ten largest hold about 17%. The chain is built from TRBV7-2 and TRBJ1-1, with D hard to call. The receptor comes from a man between 18 and 29 years old who received the YFV17D yellow fever vaccine. Sequences were derived from PBMCs, sampled around 3 weeks after the first yellow fever vaccination. The CDR3 spells CASSSSRRNTEAFF. The DNA for the CDR3 is TGTGCCAGCAGCTCCTCCAGGAGGAACACTGAAGCTTTCTTT.